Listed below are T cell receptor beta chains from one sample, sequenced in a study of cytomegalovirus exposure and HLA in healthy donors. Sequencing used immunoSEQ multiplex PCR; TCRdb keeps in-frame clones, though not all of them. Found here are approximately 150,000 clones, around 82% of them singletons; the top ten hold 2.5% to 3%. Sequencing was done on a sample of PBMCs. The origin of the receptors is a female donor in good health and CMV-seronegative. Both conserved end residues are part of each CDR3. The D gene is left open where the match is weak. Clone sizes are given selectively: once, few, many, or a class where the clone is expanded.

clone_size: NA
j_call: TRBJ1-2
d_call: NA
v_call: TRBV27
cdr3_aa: CASSAAPPYGYTF
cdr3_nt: TGTGCCAGCAGTGCGGCTCCTCCCTATGGCTACACCTTC

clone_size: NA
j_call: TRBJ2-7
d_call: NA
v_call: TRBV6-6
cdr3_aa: CASRPERANGEQYF
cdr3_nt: TGTGCCAGCAGGCCCGAGAGGGCGAACGGCGAGCAGTACTTC

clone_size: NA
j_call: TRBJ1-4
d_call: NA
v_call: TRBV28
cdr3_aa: CASSPAGGRTNEKLFF
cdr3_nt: TGTGCCAGCAGTCCCGCGGGAGGCCGAACTAATGAAAAACTGTTTTTT

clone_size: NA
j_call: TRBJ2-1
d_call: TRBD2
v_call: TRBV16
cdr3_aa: CASSQLVAGEDNEQFF
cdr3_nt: TGTGCCAGCAGCCAATTGGTAGCGGGGGAAGACAATGAGCAGTTCTTC

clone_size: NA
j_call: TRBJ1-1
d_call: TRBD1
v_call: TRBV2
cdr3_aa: CASSRDRGREAFF
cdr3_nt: TGTGCCAGCAGTCGAGACAGGGGTAGGGAAGCTTTCTTT

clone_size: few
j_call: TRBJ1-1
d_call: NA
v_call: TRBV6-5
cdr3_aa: CASKMRNTEAFF
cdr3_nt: TGTGCCAGCAAGATGCGGAACACTGAAGCTTTCTTT

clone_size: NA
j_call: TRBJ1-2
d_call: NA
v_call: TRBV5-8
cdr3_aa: CASSLGTSGLTNYGYTF
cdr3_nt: TGTGCCAGCAGCTTGGGTACGTCAGGCCTTACTAACTATGGCTACACCTTC

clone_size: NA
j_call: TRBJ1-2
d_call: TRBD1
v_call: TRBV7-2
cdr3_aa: CASSLRGRRHYGYTF
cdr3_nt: TGTGCCAGCAGCTTAAGGGGGCGACGCCACTATGGCTACACCTTC

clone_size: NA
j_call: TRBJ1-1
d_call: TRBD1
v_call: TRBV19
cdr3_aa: CASSTNGQGSNTEAFF
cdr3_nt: TGTGCCAGTAGTACAAACGGACAGGGCTCGAACACTGAAGCTTTCTTT

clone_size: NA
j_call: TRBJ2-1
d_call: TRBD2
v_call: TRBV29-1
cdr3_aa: CSVLTDRGLAGVYNEQFF
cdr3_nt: TGCAGCGTCCTCACCGATAGGGGACTAGCGGGAGTCTACAATGAGCAGTTCTTC

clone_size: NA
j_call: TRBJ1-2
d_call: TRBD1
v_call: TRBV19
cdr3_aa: CASKTGGGGYTF
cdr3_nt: TGTGCCAGTAAGACAGGGGGAGGTGGCTACACCTTC

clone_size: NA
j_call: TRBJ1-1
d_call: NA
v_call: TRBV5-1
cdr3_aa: CASSARMAGKLNTEAFF
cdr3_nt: TGCGCCAGCAGCGCCAGGATGGCAGGGAAACTGAACACTGAAGCTTTCTTT

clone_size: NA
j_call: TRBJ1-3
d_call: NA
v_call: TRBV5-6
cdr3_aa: CASSLGAGLRNTIYF
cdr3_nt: TGTGCCAGCAGCTTGGGCGCAGGCCTTCGAAACACCATATATTTT

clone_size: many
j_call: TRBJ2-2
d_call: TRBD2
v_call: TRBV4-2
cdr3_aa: CASSQDATSGWLFF
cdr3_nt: TGTGCCAGCAGCCAAGATGCGACTAGCGGTTGGTTGTTTTTT

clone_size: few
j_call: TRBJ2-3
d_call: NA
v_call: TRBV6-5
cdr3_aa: CASSRGSRTDTQYF
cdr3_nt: TGTGCCAGCAGCCGGGGTTCAAGGACAGATACGCAGTATTTT

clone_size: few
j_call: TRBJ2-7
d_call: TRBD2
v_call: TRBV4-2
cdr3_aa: CASSQDRRGSYEQYF
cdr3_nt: TGTGCCAGCAGCCAAGATCGGCGCGGGAGCTACGAGCAGTACTTC

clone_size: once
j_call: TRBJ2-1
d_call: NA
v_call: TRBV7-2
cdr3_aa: CASSPFGLSSSYNEQFF
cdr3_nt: TGTGCCAGCAGCCCATTTGGCTTGTCTAGCTCCTACAATGAGCAGTTCTTC

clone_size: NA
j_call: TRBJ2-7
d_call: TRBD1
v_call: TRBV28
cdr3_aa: CASTLSGQGADEQYF
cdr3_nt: TGTGCCAGCACCCTGTCGGGACAGGGGGCCGACGAGCAGTACTTC

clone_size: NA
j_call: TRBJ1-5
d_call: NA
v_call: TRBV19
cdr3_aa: CASSIELTGPRAWGQPQHF
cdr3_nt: TGTGCCAGTAGTATAGAGCTGACAGGCCCTAGGGCGTGGGGTCAGCCCCAGCATTTT

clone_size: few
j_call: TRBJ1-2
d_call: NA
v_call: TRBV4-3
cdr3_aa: CASSATGIPNYGYTF
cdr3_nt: TGCGCCAGCAGCGCCACAGGGATTCCTAACTATGGCTACACCTTC

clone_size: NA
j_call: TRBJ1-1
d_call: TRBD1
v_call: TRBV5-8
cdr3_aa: CASRSGQGRGMNTEAFF
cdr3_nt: TGTGCCAGCAGGTCGGGACAGGGGAGGGGCATGAACACTGAAGCTTTCTTT

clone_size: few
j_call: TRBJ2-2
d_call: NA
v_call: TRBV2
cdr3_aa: CASSDLTRNTGELFF
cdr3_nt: TGTGCCAGCAGTGACTTAACACGGAACACCGGGGAGCTGTTTTTT

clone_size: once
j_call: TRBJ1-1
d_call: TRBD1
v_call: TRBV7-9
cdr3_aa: CSSSHRGPEAFF
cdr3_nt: TGTTCCAGCAGCCACAGGGGACCTGAAGCTTTCTTT

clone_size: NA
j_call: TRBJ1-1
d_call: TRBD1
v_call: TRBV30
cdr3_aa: CAWRRDRNTEAFF
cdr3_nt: TGTGCCTGGCGCCGGGACAGAAACACTGAAGCTTTCTTT

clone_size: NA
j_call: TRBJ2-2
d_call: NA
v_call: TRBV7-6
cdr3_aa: CASSSLQAGELFF
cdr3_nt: TGTGCCAGCAGCTCCTTGCAGGCCGGGGAGCTGTTTTTT

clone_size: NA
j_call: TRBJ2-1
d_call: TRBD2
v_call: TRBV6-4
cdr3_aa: CASSDLGTSEYNEQFF
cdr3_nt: TGTGCCAGCAGTGACTTAGGGACTAGCGAGTACAATGAGCAGTTCTTC

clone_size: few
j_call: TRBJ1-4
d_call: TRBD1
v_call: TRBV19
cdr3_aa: CASTPGQGAEKLFF
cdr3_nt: TGTGCCAGTACTCCGGGACAGGGGGCGGAAAAACTGTTTTTT

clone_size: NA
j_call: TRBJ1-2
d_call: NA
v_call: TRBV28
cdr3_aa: CASLLGSTYASNYGYTF
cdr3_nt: TGTGCCTCCCTTTTGGGGAGTACCTACGCTTCTAACTATGGCTACACCTTC

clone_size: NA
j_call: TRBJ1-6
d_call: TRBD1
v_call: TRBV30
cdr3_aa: CAWSVGRGRRNSPLHF
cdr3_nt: TGTGCCTGGAGTGTTGGTAGGGGGCGCCGGAATTCACCCCTCCACTTT

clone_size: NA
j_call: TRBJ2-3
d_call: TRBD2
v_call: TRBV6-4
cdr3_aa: CASSDTSGGDTDTQYF
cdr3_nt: TGTGCCAGCAGTGACACTAGCGGGGGTGACACAGATACGCAGTATTTT

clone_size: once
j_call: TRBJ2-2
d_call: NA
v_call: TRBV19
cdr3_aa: CASSIGKPNTGELFF
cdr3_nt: TGTGCCAGTAGTATTGGTAAGCCGAACACCGGGGAGCTGTTTTTT

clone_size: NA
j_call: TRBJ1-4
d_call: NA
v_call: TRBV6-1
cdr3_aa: CASSEAGGRNEKLFF
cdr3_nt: TGTGCCAGCAGTGAAGCTGGCGGGCGGAATGAAAAACTGTTTTTT

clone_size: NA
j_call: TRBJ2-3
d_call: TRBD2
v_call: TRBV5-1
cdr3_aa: CASSLAGPGGSTDTQYF
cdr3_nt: TGCGCCAGCAGCTTGGCCGGCCCGGGGGGAAGCACAGATACGCAGTATTTT

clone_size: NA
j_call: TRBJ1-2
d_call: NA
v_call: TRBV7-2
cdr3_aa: CASSPPRTRRHGYTF
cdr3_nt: TGTGCCAGCAGCCCCCCTAGGACAAGACGTCATGGCTACACCTTC

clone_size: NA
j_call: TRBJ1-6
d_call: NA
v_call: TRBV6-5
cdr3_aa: CASSLDGQYSPLHF
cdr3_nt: TGTGCCAGCAGCCTCGATGGACAGTATTCACCCCTCCACTTT

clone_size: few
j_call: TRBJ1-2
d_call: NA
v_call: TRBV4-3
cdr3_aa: CASSQDRVDRKSSGYTF
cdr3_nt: TGCGCCAGCAGCCAAGATCGGGTGGACAGAAAGAGTAGTGGCTACACCTTC

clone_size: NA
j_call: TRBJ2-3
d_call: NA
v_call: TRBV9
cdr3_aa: CASSVQQGIGRDTQYF
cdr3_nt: TGTGCCAGCAGCGTTCAACAGGGTATTGGTCGTGATACGCAGTATTTT

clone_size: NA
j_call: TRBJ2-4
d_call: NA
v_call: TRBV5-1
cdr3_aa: CASSLGQGNIQYF
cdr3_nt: TGCGCCAGCAGCTTGGGTCAGGGAAACATTCAGTACTTC

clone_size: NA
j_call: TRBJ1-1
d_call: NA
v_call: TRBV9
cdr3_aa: CASRAGVNTEAFF
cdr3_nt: TGTGCCAGCAGGGCCGGAGTGAACACTGAAGCTTTCTTT

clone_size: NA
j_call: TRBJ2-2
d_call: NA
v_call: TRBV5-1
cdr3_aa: CASSTEGAWNTGELFF
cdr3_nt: TGCGCCAGCAGCACGGAGGGGGCGTGGAACACCGGGGAGCTGTTTTTT

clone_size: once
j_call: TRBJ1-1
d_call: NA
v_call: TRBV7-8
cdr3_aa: CASSLEAGFTEAFF
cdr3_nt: TGTGCCAGCAGCTTAGAGGCAGGGTTCACTGAAGCTTTCTTT

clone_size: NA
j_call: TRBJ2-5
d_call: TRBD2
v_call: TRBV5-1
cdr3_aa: CASSPGTSGSQETQYF
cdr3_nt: TGCGCCAGCAGCCCCGGGACTAGCGGTTCGCAAGAGACCCAGTACTTC

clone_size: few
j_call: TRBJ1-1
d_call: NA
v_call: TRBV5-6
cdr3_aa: CASSLFRNTEAFF
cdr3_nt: TGTGCCAGCAGCTTGTTTAGGAACACTGAAGCTTTCTTT

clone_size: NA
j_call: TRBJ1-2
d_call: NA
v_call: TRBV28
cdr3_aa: CASSLMASYGYTF
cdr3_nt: TGTGCCAGCAGTTTAATGGCCTCCTATGGCTACACCTTC

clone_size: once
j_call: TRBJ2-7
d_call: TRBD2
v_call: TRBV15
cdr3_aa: CATSRSRGTSGAYEQYF
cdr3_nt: TGTGCCACCAGCAGATCCCGAGGGACTAGCGGAGCCTACGAGCAGTACTTC

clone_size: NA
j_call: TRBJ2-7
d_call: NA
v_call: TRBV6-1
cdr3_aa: CASRNGGGASYEQYF
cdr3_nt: TGTGCCAGCAGGAATGGAGGGGGGGCTTCTTACGAGCAGTACTTC

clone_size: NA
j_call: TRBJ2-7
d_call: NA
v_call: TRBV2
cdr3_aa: CASSALSSLTYEQYF
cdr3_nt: TGTGCCAGCAGTGCTCTGTCTAGCCTAACCTACGAGCAGTACTTC

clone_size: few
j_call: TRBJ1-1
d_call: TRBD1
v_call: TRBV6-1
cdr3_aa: CASGSQGSGTEAFF
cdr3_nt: TGTGCCAGCGGTTCACAGGGGTCGGGGACTGAAGCTTTCTTT

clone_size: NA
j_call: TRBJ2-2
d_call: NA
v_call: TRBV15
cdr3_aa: CATSRHRVPGELFF
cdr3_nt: TGTGCCACCAGCAGGCACAGGGTCCCCGGGGAGCTGTTTTTT

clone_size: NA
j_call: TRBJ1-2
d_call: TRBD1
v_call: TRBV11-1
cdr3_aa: CASSQDRLNYGYTF
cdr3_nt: TGTGCCAGCAGCCAGGACAGGTTGAACTATGGCTACACCTTC

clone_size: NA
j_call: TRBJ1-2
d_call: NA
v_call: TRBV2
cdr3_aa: CATVQGRDGYTF
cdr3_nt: TGTGCCACAGTCCAGGGGAGGGATGGCTACACCTTC

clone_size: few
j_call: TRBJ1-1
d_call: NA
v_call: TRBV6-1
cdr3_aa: CASSEYSLNTEAFF
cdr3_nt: TGTGCCAGCAGTGAGTACAGTTTGAACACTGAAGCTTTCTTT

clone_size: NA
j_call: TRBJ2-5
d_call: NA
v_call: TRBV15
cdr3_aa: CATSGGYRTSFRETQYF
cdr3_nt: TGTGCCACCAGCGGGGGGTATCGGACATCCTTCCGAGAGACCCAGTACTTC

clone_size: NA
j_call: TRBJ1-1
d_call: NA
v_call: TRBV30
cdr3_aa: CAWSVRRTRGTEAFF
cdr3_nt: TGTGCCTGGAGTGTACGCCGTACCAGGGGCACTGAAGCTTTCTTT

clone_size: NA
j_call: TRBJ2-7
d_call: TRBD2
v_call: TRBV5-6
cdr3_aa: CASSLSASGGDLGYEQYF
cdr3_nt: TGTGCCAGCAGCTTGTCGGCTAGCGGGGGGGACTTGGGGTACGAGCAGTACTTC

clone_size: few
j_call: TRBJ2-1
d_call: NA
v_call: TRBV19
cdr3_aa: CASSIGLRANEQFF
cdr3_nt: TGTGCCAGTAGTATCGGTTTGAGGGCCAATGAGCAGTTCTTC

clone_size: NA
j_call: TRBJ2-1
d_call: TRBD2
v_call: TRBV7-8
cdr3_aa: CASSLGWTSGRSFSGRNEQFF
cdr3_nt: TGTGCCAGCAGCTTAGGGTGGACTAGCGGGAGGTCATTCAGCGGTAGGAATGAGCAGTTCTTC

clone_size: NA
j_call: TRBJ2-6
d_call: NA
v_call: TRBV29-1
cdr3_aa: CSVRVGSGANVLTF
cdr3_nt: TGCAGCGTTAGAGTTGGCTCTGGGGCCAACGTCCTGACTTTC

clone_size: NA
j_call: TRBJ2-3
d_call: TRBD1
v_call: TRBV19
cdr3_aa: CASTMGQILTDTQYF
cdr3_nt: TGTGCCAGTACTATGGGACAGATCCTCACAGATACGCAGTATTTT

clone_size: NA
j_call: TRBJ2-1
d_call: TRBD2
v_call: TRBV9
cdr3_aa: CASSGIPTSGGSREEQFF
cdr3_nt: TGTGCCAGCAGCGGTATCCCAACTAGCGGGGGTAGCCGGGAGGAGCAGTTCTTC